Here is one TCR beta chain with its context. This sample was included in a study of blood T cell repertoires in COVID-19. Study-wide background: Sites across the United States, Italy and Spain contributed samples from acute and convalescent COVID-19. T cells, B-cell-depleted T cells, or PBMCs supplied cDNA or gDNA.

V lost 6 bases to trimming and J lost 8 bases; unmatched junction nucleotides: 12. The CDR3 consists of 15 residues. Germline V gene lookup returns CDR1 SGHTA and CDR2 FQGNSA. Source study methods: The authors estimated nucleated cell counts from reference gene primer amplification. Clones were read by immunoSEQ multiplex PCR, and TCRdb kept only the in-frame ones, dropping some. Clone size and the V and J calls come from that table; the DNA yielded D and trimming. The sample shows 53,000 or so clones, approximately 84% of them seen only once. J is TRBJ1-2 and V is TRBV7-2, with 10 bases aligning to TRBD1. The sequenced sample was peripheral blood. This clonotype was obtained from a man aged 65 to 79 with active COVID-19. Written as DNA, the CDR3 is TGTGCCAGCAGTTTCGTGGGACAGGGGAAAATCGGCTACACCTTC. Translation: CASSFVGQGKIGYTF.